This T cell receptor beta chain derives from a study of cytomegalovirus exposure and HLA in healthy donors. About the research overall: A previous analysis identified 90 million to 140 million unique TCR beta sequences derived from roughly 180 million T cells.

PCR primers comprised 60 Vbeta and 13 Jbeta primers. Sequencing used immunoSEQ multiplex PCR; TCRdb keeps in-frame clones, though not all of them. The table shows some 190,000 clones, with roughly 74% occurring only once. This CDR3 has 14 amino acids. V gave up 2 bases and J gave up 1 base, with 8 bases separating them. Germline V CDR1 and CDR2: SGHVS, FQNEAQ. Findings and limits, study-wide: Association of a missense DCLRE1C variant with TCR beta V- and J-gene trimming was reported in a later analysis. Most sequenced TCRs were rare (though some public TCRs occurred in many donors). Near-uniform donor sequencing depth was presumed by presence/absence analyses.

As regards this clone: Its antigen is not identified.

This chain links TRBV7-8 with TRBJ1-1; D perhaps matches TRBD1 (5 bases). The sequencing input was PBMCs. This TCR derives from a female donor in good health and CMV-seronegative. The CDR3 spells CASSLLTGNTEAFF. The DNA of the CDR3 is TGTGCCAGCAGCTTACTAACAGGGAACACTGAAGCTTTCTTT.